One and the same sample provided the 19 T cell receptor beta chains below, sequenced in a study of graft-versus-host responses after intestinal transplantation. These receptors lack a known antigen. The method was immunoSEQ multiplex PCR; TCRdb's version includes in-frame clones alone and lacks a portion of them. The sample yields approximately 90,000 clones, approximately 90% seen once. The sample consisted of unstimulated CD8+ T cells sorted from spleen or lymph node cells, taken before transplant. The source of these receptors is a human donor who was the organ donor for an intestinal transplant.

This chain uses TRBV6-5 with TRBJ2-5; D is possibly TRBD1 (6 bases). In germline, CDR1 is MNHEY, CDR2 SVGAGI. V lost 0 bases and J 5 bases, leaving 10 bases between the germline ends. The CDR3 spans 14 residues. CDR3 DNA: TGTGCCAGCAGTTACTCGTCCCAGGGGGAGACCCAGTACTTC. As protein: CASSYSSQGETQYF.

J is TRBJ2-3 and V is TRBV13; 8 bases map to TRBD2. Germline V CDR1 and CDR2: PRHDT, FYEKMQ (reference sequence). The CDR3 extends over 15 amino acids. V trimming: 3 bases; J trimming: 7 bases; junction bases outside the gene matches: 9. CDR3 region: CASSFTSGPLYTQYF. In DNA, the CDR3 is TGTGCCAGCAGCTTTACTAGCGGTCCACTGTATACGCAGTATTTT.

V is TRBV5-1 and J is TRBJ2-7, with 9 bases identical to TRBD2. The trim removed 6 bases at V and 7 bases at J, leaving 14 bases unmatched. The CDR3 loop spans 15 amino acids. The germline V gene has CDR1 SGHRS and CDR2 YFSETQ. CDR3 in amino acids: CASKLYGGGAEEQYF. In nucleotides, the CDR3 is TGCGCCAGCAAACTTTATGGCGGGGGGGCCGAAGAGCAGTACTTC.

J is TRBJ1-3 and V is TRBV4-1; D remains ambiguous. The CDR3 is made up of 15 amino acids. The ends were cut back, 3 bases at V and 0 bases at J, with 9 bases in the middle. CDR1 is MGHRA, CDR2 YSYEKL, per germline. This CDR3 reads CASSHLVSSGNTIYF. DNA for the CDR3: TGCGCCAGCAGCCACCTTGTTAGCTCTGGAAACACCATATATTTT.

In DNA form, the CDR3 reads TGTGCCAGCAGCTCCCCGACTAGCCCTAGCACAGATACGCAGTATTTT. Its translation: CASSSPTSPSTDTQYF. J is TRBJ2-3 and V is TRBV7-2, with 7 bases aligning to TRBD2. The CDR3 is made up of 16 amino acids. Germline CDR1 is SGHTA and CDR2 is FQGNSA. J was trimmed by 0 bases and V by 4 bases; bases with no gene match: 7.

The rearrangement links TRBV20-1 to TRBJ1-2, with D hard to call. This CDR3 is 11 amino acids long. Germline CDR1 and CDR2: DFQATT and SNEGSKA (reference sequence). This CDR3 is CSLTPNYGYTF. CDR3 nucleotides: TGCAGCCTGACACCTAACTATGGCTACACCTTC.

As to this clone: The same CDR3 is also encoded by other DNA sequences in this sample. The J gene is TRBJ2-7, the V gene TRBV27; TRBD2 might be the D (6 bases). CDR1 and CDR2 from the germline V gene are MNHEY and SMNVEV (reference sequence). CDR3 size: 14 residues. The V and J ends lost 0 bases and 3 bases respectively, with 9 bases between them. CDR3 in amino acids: CASSLSRGGYEQYF. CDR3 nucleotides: TGTGCCAGCAGTTTATCGCGGGGTGGCTACGAGCAGTACTTC.

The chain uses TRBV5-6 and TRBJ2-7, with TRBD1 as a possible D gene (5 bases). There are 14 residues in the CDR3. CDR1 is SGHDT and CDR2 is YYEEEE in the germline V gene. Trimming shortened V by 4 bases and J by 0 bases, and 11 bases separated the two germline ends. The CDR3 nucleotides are TGTGCCAGCAGCCGGAGACAGCTCTCCTACGAGCAGTACTTC. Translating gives CASSRRQLSYEQYF.

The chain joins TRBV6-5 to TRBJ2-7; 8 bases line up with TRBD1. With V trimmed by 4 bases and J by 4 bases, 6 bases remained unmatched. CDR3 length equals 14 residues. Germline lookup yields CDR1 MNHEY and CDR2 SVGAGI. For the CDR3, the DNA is TGTGCCAGCAGTTCGGGACAGGCTGCATACGAGCAGTACTTC. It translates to CASSSGQAAYEQYF.

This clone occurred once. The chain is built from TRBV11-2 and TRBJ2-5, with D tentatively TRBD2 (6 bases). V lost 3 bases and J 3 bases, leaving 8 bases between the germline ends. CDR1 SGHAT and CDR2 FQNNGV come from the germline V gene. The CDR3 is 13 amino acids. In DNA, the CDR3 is TGTGCCAGCAGCTTGGCGGGGAAAGAGACCCAGTACTTC. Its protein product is CASSLAGKETQYF.

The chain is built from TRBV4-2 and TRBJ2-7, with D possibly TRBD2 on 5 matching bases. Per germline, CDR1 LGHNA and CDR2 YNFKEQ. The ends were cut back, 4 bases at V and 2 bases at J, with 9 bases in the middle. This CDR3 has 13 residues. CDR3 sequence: CASSLSGPYEQYF. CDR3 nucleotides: TGTGCCAGCAGCCTCAGCGGCCCCTACGAGCAGTACTTC.

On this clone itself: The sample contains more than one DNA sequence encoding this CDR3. The CDR3 region has the DNA TGTGCCAGCAGCCCGACTAGTACGGATGAGCAGTTCTTC. Its protein product is CASSPTSTDEQFF. This chain links TRBV2 with TRBJ2-1; weak D call: TRBD2 (6 bases). In germline, CDR1 is SNHLY, CDR2 FYNNEI. V dropped 6 bases and J dropped 8 bases, with 14 bases sitting between them. The CDR3 sequence is 13 residues long.

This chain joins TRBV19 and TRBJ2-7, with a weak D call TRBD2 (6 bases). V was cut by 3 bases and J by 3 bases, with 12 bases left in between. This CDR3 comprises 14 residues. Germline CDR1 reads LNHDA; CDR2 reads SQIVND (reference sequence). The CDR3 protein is CASSMGTGVYEQYF. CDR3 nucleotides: TGTGCCAGTAGTATGGGGACGGGAGTCTACGAGCAGTACTTC.

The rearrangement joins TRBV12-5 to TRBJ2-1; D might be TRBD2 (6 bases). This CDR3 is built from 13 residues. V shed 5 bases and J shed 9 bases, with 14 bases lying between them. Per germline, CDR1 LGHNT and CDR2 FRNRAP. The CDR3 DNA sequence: TGTGCTAGTGGTCCCGGGGGTCCGTTTGAGCAGTTCTTC. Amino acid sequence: CASGPGGPFEQFF.

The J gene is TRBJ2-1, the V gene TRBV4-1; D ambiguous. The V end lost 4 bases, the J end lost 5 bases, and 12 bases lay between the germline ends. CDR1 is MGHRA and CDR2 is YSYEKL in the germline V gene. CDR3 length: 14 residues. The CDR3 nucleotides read TGCGCCAGCAGCCTGATAGTAAGTAACAATGAGCAGTTCTTC. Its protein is CASSLIVSNNEQFF.

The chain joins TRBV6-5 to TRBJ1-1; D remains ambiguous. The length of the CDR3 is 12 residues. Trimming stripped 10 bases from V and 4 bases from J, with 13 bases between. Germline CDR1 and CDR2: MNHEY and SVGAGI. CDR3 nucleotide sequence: TGTGCCACCCAGACAATGGGCACTGAAGCTTTCTTT. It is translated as CATQTMGTEAFF.

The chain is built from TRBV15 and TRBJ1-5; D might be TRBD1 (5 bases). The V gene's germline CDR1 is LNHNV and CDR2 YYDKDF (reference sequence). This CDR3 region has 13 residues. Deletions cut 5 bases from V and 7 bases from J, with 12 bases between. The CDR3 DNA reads TGTGCCACCAGCTCCGGGGGGAACCAGCCCCAGCATTTT. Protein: CATSSGGNQPQHF.

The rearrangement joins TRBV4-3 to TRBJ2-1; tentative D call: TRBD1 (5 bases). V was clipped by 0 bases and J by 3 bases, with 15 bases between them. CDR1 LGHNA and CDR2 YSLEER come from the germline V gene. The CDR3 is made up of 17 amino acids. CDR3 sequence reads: CASSQDGGHPFYNEQFF. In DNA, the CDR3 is TGCGCCAGCAGCCAAGATGGTGGACATCCCTTCTACAATGAGCAGTTCTTC.

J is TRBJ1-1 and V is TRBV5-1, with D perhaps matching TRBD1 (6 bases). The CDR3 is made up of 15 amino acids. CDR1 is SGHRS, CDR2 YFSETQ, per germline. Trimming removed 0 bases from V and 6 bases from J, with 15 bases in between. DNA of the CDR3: TGCGCCAGCAGCTTGGGGGCGGGGGCAGGGTCTGAAGCTTTCTTT. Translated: CASSLGAGAGSEAFF.